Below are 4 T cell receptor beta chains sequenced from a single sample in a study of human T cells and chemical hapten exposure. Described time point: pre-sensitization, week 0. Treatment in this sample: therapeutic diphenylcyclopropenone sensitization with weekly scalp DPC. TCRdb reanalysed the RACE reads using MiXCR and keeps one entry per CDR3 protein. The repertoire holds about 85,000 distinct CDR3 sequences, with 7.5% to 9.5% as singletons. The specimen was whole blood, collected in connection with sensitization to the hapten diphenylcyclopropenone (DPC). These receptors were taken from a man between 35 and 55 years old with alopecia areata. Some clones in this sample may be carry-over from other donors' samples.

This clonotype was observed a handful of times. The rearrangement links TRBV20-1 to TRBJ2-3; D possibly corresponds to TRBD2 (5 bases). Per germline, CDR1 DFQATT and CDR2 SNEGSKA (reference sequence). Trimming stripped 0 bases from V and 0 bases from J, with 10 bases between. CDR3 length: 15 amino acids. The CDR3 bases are TGCAGTGCTAGAGATTCCGGCGGGAGCACAGATACGCAGTATTTT. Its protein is CSARDSGGSTDTQYF.

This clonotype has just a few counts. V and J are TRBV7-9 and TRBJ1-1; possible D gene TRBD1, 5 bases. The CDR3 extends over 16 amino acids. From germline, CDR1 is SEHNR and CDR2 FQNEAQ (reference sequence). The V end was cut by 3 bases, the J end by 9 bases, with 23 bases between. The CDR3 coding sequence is TGTGCCAGCAGCTTTACGACGGGCCCCGGAGGGGTGAAAGCTTTCTTT. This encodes CASSFTTGPGGVKAFF.

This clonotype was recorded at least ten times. This CDR3 is CASSGTAAPSGNTIYF. DNA for the CDR3: TGCGCCAGCAGCGGTACAGCGGCGCCATCTGGAAACACCATATATTTT. The V call is TRBV5-1, the J call TRBJ1-3; no firm D call. The CDR3 consists of 16 residues. CDR1 and CDR2 from the germline V gene are SGHRS and YFSETQ. Trimming removed 4 bases from V and 1 base from J, with 15 bases in between.

Here the CDR3 reads CASSQDGVSTDTQYF. As DNA, the CDR3 is TGTGCCAGCAGCCAAGATGGGGTATCCACAGATACGCAGTATTTT. The chain couples TRBV4-2 to TRBJ2-3; no clear D. Germline CDR1 is LGHNA and CDR2 is YNFKEQ. With 0 bases removed from V and 2 bases from J, the gap between germline ends came to 9 bases. The CDR3 has 15 amino acids.